This is a list of T cell receptor beta chains from one sample in a study of blood T cell repertoires in COVID-19. The table came from immunoSEQ multiplex PCR; TCRdb's copy has only in-frame clones and leaves some out. The sample includes hundreds of thousands of clones, about 90% seen only once; the top ten take more than 9%. The sample comprised PBMCs or T cells enriched from blood (not recorded which). The receptors were sampled from a woman between 25 and 40 years old who had recovered from COVID-19. CDR3s include the opening cysteine and the closing phenylalanine or tryptophan. D genes are given only for firm matches. Where a row states a size, it is once, few, many or the class of an expanded clone; other rows omit it.

clone_size	j_call	v_call	d_call	cdr3_aa	cdr3_nt
-	TRBJ2-2	TRBV15	-	CATRGGRAGELFF	TGTGCCACCAGGGGGGGTAGGGCCGGGGAGCTGTTTTTT
-	TRBJ1-2	TRBV6-5	-	CASSPGVGNYGYTF	TGTGCCAGCAGCCCAGGGGTGGGAAACTATGGCTACACCTTC
-	TRBJ1-1	TRBV11-2	-	CASTLTGNTEAFF	TGTGCCAGCACCCTCACGGGGAACACTGAAGCTTTCTTT
-	TRBJ2-2	TRBV7-3	TRBD1	CASSPGTGRRTGELFF	TGTGCCAGCAGCCCAGGGACAGGGAGGCGCACCGGGGAGCTGTTTTTT
few	TRBJ2-2	TRBV6-5	TRBD2	CATSVAGLNTGELFF	TGTGCCACCTCAGTAGCGGGACTGAACACCGGGGAGCTGTTTTTT
-	TRBJ2-3	TRBV19	TRBD2	CASSGGRRTDTQYF	TGTGCCAGTAGCGGGGGGAGGCGCACAGATACGCAGTATTTT
-	TRBJ2-7	TRBV7-9	TRBD1	CASSLTQGTREQYF	TGTGCCAGCAGCTTAACACAGGGGACGAGGGAGCAGTACTTC
-	TRBJ2-3	TRBV7-9	-	CASSGEADTQYF	TGTGCCAGCAGCGGAGAGGCAGATACGCAGTATTTT
-	TRBJ2-7	TRBV7-2	TRBD1	CASSFRQGPYEQYF	TGTGCCAGCAGCTTTCGACAGGGGCCCTACGAGCAGTACTTC
once	TRBJ1-2	TRBV19	-	CASSHASTGLDYGYTF	TGTGCCAGTAGTCACGCGTCCACAGGGTTGGACTATGGCTACACCTTC
-	TRBJ2-5	TRBV21-1	-	CASSTRDREQETQYF	TGTGCCAGCAGCACCCGGGACAGGGAGCAAGAGACCCAGTACTTC
few	TRBJ2-1	TRBV5-1	TRBD2	CASTEKLASGLIYNEQFF	TGCGCCAGCACCGAAAAGTTGGCTAGCGGGCTTATCTACAATGAGCAGTTCTTC
-	TRBJ2-1	TRBV11-2	TRBD1	CASSLWTGQKLYNEQFF	TGTGCCAGCAGCCTTTGGACAGGGCAAAAACTCTACAATGAGCAGTTCTTC
few	TRBJ2-7	TRBV28	TRBD1	CASSPGQGTSYEQYF	TGTGCCAGCAGCCCGGGACAGGGGACATCCTACGAGCAGTACTTC
-	TRBJ2-5	TRBV27	-	CASSLARGETQYF	TGTGCCAGCAGTTTAGCCAGGGGTGAGACCCAGTACTTC
-	TRBJ1-5	TRBV28	-	CASSLTLGSNQPQHF	TGTGCCAGCAGTTTAACGCTAGGTAGCAATCAGCCCCAGCATTTT
-	TRBJ1-1	TRBV28	-	CASSPLQGEGTEAFF	TGTGCCAGCAGTCCCTTACAGGGAGAGGGCACTGAAGCTTTCTTT
-	TRBJ2-3	TRBV6-5	-	CASSYFSDSTNTQYF	TGTGCCAGCAGTTACTTTTCGGACAGCACAAATACGCAGTATTTT
-	TRBJ1-5	TRBV6-5	-	CASRPRVPYNQPQHF	TGTGCCAGCAGGCCCAGGGTCCCATACAATCAGCCCCAGCATTTT
few	TRBJ1-3	TRBV28	-	CASSLTLQYSGNTIYF	TGTGCCAGCAGTTTAACCTTACAGTATTCGGGAAACACCATATATTTT
-	TRBJ2-2	TRBV19	-	CASSMGGTGELFF	TGTGCCAGTAGTATGGGGGGCACCGGGGAGCTGTTTTTT
-	TRBJ1-1	TRBV20-1	TRBD1	CSASSGTGPTEAFF	TGCAGTGCTAGTTCCGGGACAGGGCCAACTGAAGCTTTCTTT
-	TRBJ2-7	TRBV9	-	CASSVEMASTPYEQYF	TGTGCCAGCAGCGTAGAAATGGCAAGTACACCCTACGAGCAGTACTTC
-	TRBJ1-1	TRBV28	-	CASSLVQEKTEAFF	TGTGCCAGCAGTTTGGTTCAGGAAAAGACTGAAGCTTTCTTT
-	TRBJ2-3	TRBV28	TRBD2	CASSPLGGTDTQYF	TGTGCCAGCAGTCCGTTGGGGGGGACAGATACGCAGTATTTT
once	TRBJ1-4	TRBV2	-	CASSEETGLNEKLFF	TGTGCCAGCAGTGAAGAGACAGGCCTTAATGAAAAACTGTTTTTT
-	TRBJ2-1	TRBV3-1/TRBV3-2	TRBD2	CASSRGLAFSSYNEQFF	TGTGCCAGCAGCCGCGGACTAGCCTTCAGCTCCTACAATGAGCAGTTCTTC
-	TRBJ1-2	TRBV19	-	CASSPGVGYGYTF	TGTGCCAGTAGCCCCGGAGTTGGCTATGGCTACACCTTC
-	TRBJ1-5	TRBV27	-	CASRGGNSNQPQHF	TGTGCCAGCAGGGGCGGGAATAGCAATCAGCCCCAGCATTTT
once	TRBJ2-3	TRBV5-1	-	CASSQAGPSTDTQYF	TGCGCCAGCAGCCAAGCGGGTCCCAGCACAGATACGCAGTATTTT
-	TRBJ1-1	TRBV9	-	CASSVKWSNRDGTEAFF	TGTGCCAGCAGCGTTAAATGGTCGAACAGGGACGGCACTGAAGCTTTCTTT
-	TRBJ1-4	TRBV6-5	TRBD1	CASNTFGTGNEKLFF	TGTGCCAGCAACACCTTCGGGACAGGCAATGAAAAACTGTTTTTT
-	TRBJ1-1	TRBV30	TRBD1	CAWSGTGVKMYTEAFF	TGTGCCTGGAGTGGAACAGGGGTGAAAATGTACACTGAAGCTTTCTTT
-	TRBJ1-4	TRBV28	-	CASSPKTAYNEKLFF	TGTGCCAGCAGCCCGAAGACAGCATATAATGAAAAACTGTTTTTT
few	TRBJ1-1	TRBV2	-	CASSLGIPEAFF	TGTGCCAGCAGTTTGGGCATCCCTGAAGCTTTCTTT
-	TRBJ2-7	TRBV10-3	-	CAISGGLIEAEQYF	TGTGCCATCAGTGGGGGGCTTATCGAGGCCGAGCAGTACTTC
-	TRBJ1-2	TRBV12-3/TRBV12-4	TRBD1	CASRSQGAEGYTF	TGTGCCAGCAGATCTCAGGGGGCTGAAGGCTACACCTTC
once	TRBJ2-3	TRBV13	-	CASSLYRSTDTQYF	TGTGCCAGCAGCTTATATAGAAGCACAGATACGCAGTATTTT
once	TRBJ2-5	TRBV7-3	-	CASSLTVAGKETQYF	TGTGCCAGCAGCTTAACCGTAGCAGGGAAAGAGACCCAGTACTTC
-	TRBJ1-5	TRBV20-1	-	CSASTRQQDSNQPQHF	TGCAGTGCTAGTACCCGACAGCAGGATAGCAATCAGCCCCAGCATTTT
-	TRBJ2-1	TRBV23-1	-	CASSRPRDYNEQFF	TGCGCCAGCAGTCGGCCCAGGGACTACAATGAGCAGTTCTTC
-	TRBJ2-1	TRBV11-3	-	CASSSGPGVGWGEDEQFF	TGTGCCAGCAGCTCCGGTCCCGGCGTCGGGTGGGGAGAGGATGAGCAGTTCTTC
-	TRBJ2-1	TRBV10-1	-	CASSTGSYNEQFF	TGCGCCAGCAGCACGGGCTCCTACAATGAGCAGTTCTTC
-	TRBJ2-1	TRBV7-9	TRBD1	CASTPPMDRANNEQFF	TGTGCCAGCACCCCCCCCATGGACAGGGCCAATAATGAGCAGTTCTTC
-	TRBJ2-5	TRBV9	TRBD2	CASSVVPQSGTSVGGVQETQYF	TGTGCCAGCAGCGTAGTACCTCAATCCGGGACTAGTGTAGGGGGGGTCCAAGAGACCCAGTACTTC
-	TRBJ1-1	TRBV6-5	-	CASSRQVPVNTEAFF	TGTGCCAGCAGTCGACAGGTCCCAGTGAACACTGAAGCTTTCTTT
-	TRBJ1-5	TRBV7-2	-	CASSPGGVAQPQHF	TGTGCCAGCAGCCCCGGAGGGGTGGCACAGCCCCAGCATTTT
-	TRBJ2-1	TRBV6-5	TRBD2	CASRPGLAGGEQFF	TGTGCCAGCAGACCGGGACTAGCGGGAGGCGAGCAGTTCTTC
-	TRBJ2-5	TRBV28	-	CASSLAGGETQYF	TGTGCCAGCAGTTTGGCCGGGGGAGAGACCCAGTACTTC
once	TRBJ2-7	TRBV6-5	-	CASSYSKPPNPYEQYF	TGTGCCAGCAGTTACTCGAAGCCTCCCAACCCTTACGAGCAGTACTTC
once	TRBJ1-4	TRBV4-1	TRBD1	CASNHPQHRQGTNEKLFF	TGCGCCAGCAACCACCCCCAACATCGACAGGGGACAAATGAAAAACTGTTTTTT
-	TRBJ2-2	TRBV5-6	TRBD1	CASSSATGRTGELFF	TGTGCCAGCAGCTCAGCGACAGGGCGCACCGGGGAGCTGTTTTTT